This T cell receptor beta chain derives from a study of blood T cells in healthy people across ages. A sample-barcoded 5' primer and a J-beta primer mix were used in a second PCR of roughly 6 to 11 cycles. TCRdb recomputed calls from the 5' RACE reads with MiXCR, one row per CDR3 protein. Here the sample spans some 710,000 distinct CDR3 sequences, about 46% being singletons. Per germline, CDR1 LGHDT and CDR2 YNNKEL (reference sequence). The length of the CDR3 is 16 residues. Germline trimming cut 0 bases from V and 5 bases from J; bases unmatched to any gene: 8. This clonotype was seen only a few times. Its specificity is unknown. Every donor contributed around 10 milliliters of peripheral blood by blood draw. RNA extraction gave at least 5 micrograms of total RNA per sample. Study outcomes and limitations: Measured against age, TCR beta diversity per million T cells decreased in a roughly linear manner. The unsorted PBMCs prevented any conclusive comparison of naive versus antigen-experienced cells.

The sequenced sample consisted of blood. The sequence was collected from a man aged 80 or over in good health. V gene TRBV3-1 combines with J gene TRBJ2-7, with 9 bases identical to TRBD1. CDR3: CASSQDYGDRADEQYF. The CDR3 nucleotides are TGTGCCAGCAGCCAAGATTATGGGGACAGGGCGGACGAGCAGTACTTC.